This T cell receptor (beta chain) was identified during a study of a mutant IDH1 vaccine in newly diagnosed glioma. Study overall: Treated patients had a mean age of approximately 40 years and an approximately 62% male, approximately 38% female split. It was radiotherapy, temozolomide, or both that patients received previously, with most receiving both. Study outcomes and limitations: In just under 95% of patients, immune responses induced by the vaccine occurred.

Comment on this clone: The antigen is unknown.

This CDR3 contains 12 residues. V lost 10 bases and J lost 10; bases outside the gene matches: 11. The germline gives CDR1 MNHNS, CDR2 SASEGT. Time point: baseline, week 1 (first vaccination visit). This sample's treatment: pre-vaccination baseline after standard-of-care therapy. In every donor, the tumor was a new WHO grade 3 or 4 IDH1-mutant, ATRX-lost astrocytoma. Repertoires were generated with immunoSEQ multiplex PCR, while TCRdb's copy carries only in-frame clones and drops some. Here the sample spans 59,000 or so clones, around 90% being singletons. The rearrangement uses TRBV6-1 and TRBJ2-5, with TRBD2 matching 8 bases. The sequence derives from a man in his forties or fifties with glioma. The sequences come from PBMCs, collected from a glioma patient treated with radiotherapy, temozolomide or both. The CDR3 loop reads CATPGLGRNQYF. Written as DNA, the CDR3 is TGTGCCACCCCGGGACTAGGCCGTAACCAGTACTTC.